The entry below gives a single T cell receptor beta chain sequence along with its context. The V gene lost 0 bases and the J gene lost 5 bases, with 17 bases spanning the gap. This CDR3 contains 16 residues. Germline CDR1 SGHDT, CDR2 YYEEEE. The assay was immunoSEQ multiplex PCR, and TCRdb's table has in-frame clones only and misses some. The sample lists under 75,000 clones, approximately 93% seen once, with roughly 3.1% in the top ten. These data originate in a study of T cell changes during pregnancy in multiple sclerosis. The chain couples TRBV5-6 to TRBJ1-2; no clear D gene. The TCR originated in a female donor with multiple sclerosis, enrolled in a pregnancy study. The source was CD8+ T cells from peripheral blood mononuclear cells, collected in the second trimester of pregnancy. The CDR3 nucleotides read TGTGCCAGCAGCTTGGAGGCGGCTGGGCGGGTGTATGGCTACACCTTC. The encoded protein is CASSLEAAGRVYGYTF.